This T cell receptor (beta chain) is from a study of T cell changes during pregnancy in multiple sclerosis. Per germline, CDR1 SGHDN and CDR2 FVKESK. V lost 2 bases and J 6 bases, leaving 12 bases between the germline ends. The CDR3 is 14 amino acids. The table came from immunoSEQ multiplex PCR; TCRdb's copy has only in-frame clones and leaves some out. Here the sample spans over 50,000 clones, approximately 87% being singletons. V usage is TRBV14 and J usage is TRBJ2-3; tentative D call: TRBD2 (5 bases). This TCR came from a human donor whose cells served as feeder cells for cultures in a pregnancy study. Sequenced: peripheral blood from another person, used as feeder cells. CDR3 DNA: TGTGCCAGCAGCCAATACCGGACTGGCGATACGCAGTATTTT. Its translation is CASSQYRTGDTQYF.